The next 28 T cell receptor beta chains were all read from a single sample in a study of stem cell transplantation in POMP-related autoinflammatory disease. Generated by immunoSEQ multiplex PCR, the TCRdb table keeps only in-frame clones and is missing some. The table includes approximately 30,000 clones, around 88% detected once. This sample comprised CD4+ T cells from PBMCs, obtained before stem cell transplantation. Receptors originate from a human donor with POMP-related autoinflammation and immune dysregulation (PRAID).

This sequence joins TRBV6-5 and TRBJ2-3, with 9 bases matching TRBD2. CDR3 size: 16 residues. Germline-derived CDR1 and CDR2 are MNHEY and SVGAGI. Germline trimming cut 4 bases from V and 1 base from J; bases unmatched to any gene: 6. The CDR3 spells CASSSVKRGGTDTQYF. CDR3 nucleotides: TGTGCCAGCAGTTCCGTAAAGCGGGGGGGCACAGATACGCAGTATTTT.

This clone was observed a few times. The chain links TRBV14 to TRBJ1-1, with D possibly being TRBD1 (6 bases). The germline V gene encodes CDR1 SGHDN and CDR2 FVKESK. The CDR3 contains 17 residues. Trimming pared 4 bases from V and 3 bases from J, leaving 21 bases between. In DNA form, the CDR3 reads TGTGCCAGCAGCCGGAAGGGGGGGGTAGTCAAGGACACTGAAGCTTTCTTT. Translated, it gives CASSRKGGVVKDTEAFF. The whole variable domain, remainder taken from reference TRBV14 and TRBJ1-1, is EAGVTQFPSHSVIEKGQTVTLRCDPISGHDNLYWYRRVMGKEIKFLLHFVKESKQDESGMPNNRFLAERTGGTYSTLKVQPAELEDSGVYFCASSRKGGVVKDTEAFFGQGTRLTVV.

The chain links TRBV21-1 to TRBJ1-2; TRBD1, the D gene given by the table, was not confirmed from the DNA. TRBV21-1 is designated a pseudogene. CDR3 length: 17 amino acids. The CDR3 protein is CASSKVEGAGRYYGYTF. In nucleotides, the CDR3 is TGTGCCAGCAGCAAAGTCGAGGGGGCAGGGCGCTACTATGGCTACACCTTC.

The CDR3 region is CASSTGTGRNQPQHF. CDR3 coding DNA: TGTGCCAGCTCAACAGGGACTGGGCGCAATCAGCCCCAGCATTTT. The V and J genes are TRBV18 and TRBJ1-5; TRBD1 is a possible D gene (6 bases). Deletions cut 5 bases from V and 2 bases from J, with 13 bases between. The CDR3 is 15 amino acids. Germline V gives CDR1 KGHSH, CDR2 LQKENI.

The rearrangement uses TRBV10-3 and TRBJ2-3, with 11 bases that match TRBD2. J gave up 2 bases and V 6 bases, and 4 bases lay outside the gene matches. CDR3 length: 15 residues. Per germline, CDR1 ENHRY and CDR2 SYGVKD. The CDR3 DNA is TGTGCCATCAGGGTAGCGGGAGGGAACACAGATACGCAGTATTTT. Translation: CAIRVAGGNTDTQYF.

The V gene is TRBV5-1, the J gene TRBJ2-3, with 12 bases identical to TRBD2. The V gene's germline CDR1 is SGHRS and CDR2 YFSETQ. The CDR3 contains 15 residues. The trim removed 0 bases at V and 4 bases at J, leaving 0 bases unmatched. The CDR3 sequence: CASSLGLAGADTQYF. The CDR3 region has the DNA TGCGCCAGCAGCTTGGGACTAGCGGGAGCAGATACGCAGTATTTT.

The chain joins TRBV11-2 to TRBJ2-1; 7 bases align to TRBD1. Germline V gene sequence: CDR1 SGHAT, CDR2 FQNNGV. V was pared by 4 bases and J by 6 bases, with 6 bases of the junction left unmatched. This CDR3 comprises 14 residues. CDR3 coding DNA: TGTGCCAGCAGCTATAACAGGGGAATCAATGAGCAGTTCTTC. Residues: CASSYNRGINEQFF.

The chain carries TRBV30 and TRBJ2-5; maybe TRBD2 (5 bases). The germline V and J ends were trimmed by 0 bases and 0 bases, with 14 bases remaining between them. In germline, CDR1 is GTSNPN, CDR2 SVGIG (reference sequence). This CDR3 region has 16 residues. This chain's CDR3 is CAWSVQTRRNQETQYF. CDR3 sequence (DNA): TGTGCCTGGAGTGTACAAACACGGAGGAACCAAGAGACCCAGTACTTC. Combining the CDR3 with reference TRBV30 and TRBJ2-5 gives the whole variable domain SQTIHQWPATLVQPVGSPLSLECTVEGTSNPNLYWYRQAAGRGLQLLFYSVGIGQISSEVPQNLSASRPQDRQFILSSKKLLLSDSGFYLCAWSVQTRRNQETQYFGPGTRLLVL.

The rearrangement uses TRBV21-1 and TRBJ1-5; the table gives TRBD1 as D, unverified against the DNA. TRBV21-1 is noted as a pseudogene. The CDR3 contains 14 residues. CDR3 loop: CASSRTGDNQPQHF. The CDR3 DNA reads as TGTGCCAGCAGCAGGACAGGGGACAATCAGCCCCAGCATTTT.

The rearrangement joins TRBV6-4 to TRBJ1-3; D is uncertain. Germline lookup yields CDR1 MRHNA and CDR2 SNTAGT. Trimming took 4 bases from V and 6 from J, leaving 10 bases between them. This CDR3 contains 13 residues. The CDR3 DNA is TGTGCCAGCAGTGGTGTGGATATAAACACCATATATTTT. It is translated as CASSGVDINTIYF.

This chain uses TRBV19 with TRBJ1-1; possibly TRBD1 for D (6 bases). V gave up 6 bases and J gave up 5 bases, with 13 bases separating them. The CDR3 is made up of 13 amino acids. Germline lookup yields CDR1 LNHDA and CDR2 SQIVND (reference sequence). The CDR3 DNA follows: TGTGCCAGTAGGCAGGGGACTGGTACTGAAGCTTTCTTT. As protein: CASRQGTGTEAFF.

V usage is TRBV25-1 and J usage is TRBJ1-4, with 8 bases that match TRBD1. Looked up from germline, CDR1 is MGHDK and CDR2 is SYGVNS. This CDR3 region has 18 residues. J lost 0 bases, V lost 0 bases, and 6 bases had no gene match. DNA for the CDR3: TGTGCCAGCAGTGAATATGGGGGGACAGGTTCAACTAATGAAAAACTGTTTTTT. Its protein is CASSEYGGTGSTNEKLFF. Looking up the rest from reference TRBV25-1 and TRBJ1-4 gives the full variable domain: EADIYQTPRYLVIGTGKKITLECSQTMGHDKMYWYQQDPGMELHLIHYSYGVNSTEKGDLSSESTVSRIRTEHFPLTLESARPSHTSQYLCASSEYGGTGSTNEKLFFGSGTQLSVL.

This clone appeared a few times. The chain employs TRBV5-1 and TRBJ1-3, with 7 bases aligning to TRBD1. This CDR3 comprises 15 residues. Germline V CDR1 and CDR2: SGHRS, YFSETQ. The ends lost 4 bases at V and 3 bases at J; junction bases unmatched: 7. Here the CDR3 reads CASSPGGTDGNTIYF. In DNA, the CDR3 is TGCGCCAGCAGCCCAGGGGGAACAGATGGAAACACCATATATTTT.

The chain couples TRBV27 to TRBJ1-1; D unclear. Germline V CDR1 and CDR2: MNHEY, SMNVEV (reference sequence). The CDR3 loop spans 14 amino acids. The V gene lost 6 bases and the J gene lost 0 bases, with 11 bases spanning the gap. CDR3 sequence: CASRTRLMNTEAFF. The CDR3 DNA is TGTGCCAGCAGAACAAGACTAATGAACACTGAAGCTTTCTTT.

In DNA form, the CDR3 reads TGTGCCAGCAGCGTACTTCTGGACTCCCTCAGCCCTATTGAGCAGTTCTTC. It yields the protein CASSVLLDSLSPIEQFF. The chain joins TRBV9 to TRBJ2-1; weak D call: TRBD2 (5 bases). V lost 1 base and J lost 9, with 23 bases in between. CDR1 SGDLS and CDR2 YYNGEE come from the germline V gene. The CDR3 is 17 amino acids.

J is TRBJ1-1 and V is TRBV19, with D perhaps TRBD1 (6 bases). This CDR3 spans 15 amino acids. Germline-derived CDR1 and CDR2 are LNHDA and SQIVND (reference sequence). Trimming stripped 5 bases from V and 7 bases from J, with 20 bases between. The CDR3 is CASSGARGFDGEAFF. The DNA for the CDR3 is TGTGCCAGTAGTGGGGCGAGGGGGTTTGACGGTGAAGCTTTCTTT.

The V and J genes are TRBV4-1 and TRBJ2-7; 14 bases are a match to TRBD2. The CDR3 length is 18 residues. The V gene end was trimmed by 3 bases and the J gene end by 2 bases; junction bases not matched to a gene: 9. Germline V gives CDR1 MGHRA, CDR2 YSYEKL. CDR3 residues: CASSQGLAGEGGAYEQYF. As DNA, the CDR3 is TGCGCCAGCAGCCAGGGACTAGCGGGAGAAGGAGGTGCCTACGAGCAGTACTTC.

This chain joins TRBV9 and TRBJ2-1; 10 nucleotides match TRBD1. The CDR3 sequence is 14 residues long. J gave up 6 bases and V 0 bases, and 0 bases lay outside the gene matches. The germline CDR1 and CDR2 sequences are SGDLS and YYNGEE. CDR3 loop: CASSVGTGGNEQFF. The CDR3 DNA follows: TGTGCCAGCAGCGTAGGGACAGGGGGCAATGAGCAGTTCTTC.

The rearrangement joins TRBV6-1 to TRBJ2-1; 12 positions match TRBD2. This CDR3 spans 16 amino acids. The germline gives CDR1 MNHNS, CDR2 SASEGT. The V and J ends lost 4 bases and 5 bases, in that order; junction bases with no gene match: 6. CDR3 protein: CASSVLAGGPNNEQFF. The CDR3 nucleotides read TGTGCCAGCAGTGTCCTAGCGGGAGGGCCCAACAATGAGCAGTTCTTC.

CDR3 loop: CASSWTDPKNIQYF. In DNA, the CDR3 is TGCGCCAGCAGCTGGACGGATCCTAAAAACATTCAGTACTTC. The chain uses TRBV5-1 and TRBJ2-4; D unresolved. The V end was cut by 3 bases, the J end by 4 bases, with 11 bases between. Germline assignment: CDR1 SGHRS and CDR2 YFSETQ. The CDR3 is 14 residues long.

This clone was detected once. This chain joins TRBV6-1 and TRBJ1-1; a possible D gene is TRBD1 (6 bases). Germline V gene sequence: CDR1 MNHNS, CDR2 SASEGT. There are 13 residues in the CDR3. V was pared by 7 bases and J by 1 base, with 10 bases between. In DNA, the CDR3 is TGTGCCAGCATGAGACAGGCGAACACTGAAGCTTTCTTT. Translation gives CASMRQANTEAFF.

The rearrangement joins TRBV6-5 to TRBJ2-7, with D unclear. With 2 bases removed from V and 1 base from J, the gap between germline ends came to 6 bases. In germline, CDR1 is MNHEY, CDR2 SVGAGI. The CDR3 contains 13 residues. The DNA for the CDR3 is TGTGCCAGCAGTTACCGGCAGTCCTACGAGCAGTACTTC. Protein: CASSYRQSYEQYF.

This chain uses TRBV4-1 with TRBJ2-1, with TRBD1 matching 8 bases. Germline CDR1 is MGHRA and CDR2 is YSYEKL. The CDR3 contains 16 residues. Trimming removed 1 base from V and 4 bases from J; junction bases left unmatched: 6. The CDR3 reads CASSQGVTGEYNEQFF. In DNA, the CDR3 is TGCGCCAGCAGCCAAGGGGTGACAGGGGAGTACAATGAGCAGTTCTTC.

The J gene is TRBJ1-5, the V gene TRBV4-1; no definite D call. Germline assignment: CDR1 MGHRA and CDR2 YSYEKL. The CDR3 length is 16 residues. V was clipped by 0 bases and J by 0 bases, with 9 bases between them. CDR3 amino acids: CASSQEGHGSNQPQHF. CDR3 nucleotide sequence: TGCGCCAGCAGCCAAGAAGGGCACGGTAGCAATCAGCCCCAGCATTTT.

The rearrangement uses TRBV18 and TRBJ2-3; D gene unclear. V was cut by 3 bases and J by 4 bases, with 11 bases left in between. The CDR3 contains 14 residues. Germline lookup yields CDR1 KGHSH and CDR2 LQKENI. CDR3 region: CASSPVPAADTQYF. In nucleotides, the CDR3 is TGTGCCAGCTCACCTGTACCAGCTGCAGATACGCAGTATTTT. The full variable domain, with the rest looked up from reference TRBV18 and TRBJ2-3, is NAGVMQNPRHLVRRRGQEARLRCSPMKGHSHVYWYRQLPEEGLKFMVYLQKENIIDESGMPKERFSAEFPKEGPSILRIQQVVRGDSAAYFCASSPVPAADTQYFGPGTRLTVL.

This sequence joins TRBV4-2 and TRBJ2-5, with TRBD2 matching over 9 bases. Trimming cost V 1 base and J 4 bases; bases outside gene matches: 7. This CDR3 contains 16 residues. The germline V gene encodes CDR1 LGHNA and CDR2 YNFKEQ. CDR3: CASSQGLAGGGETQYF. In nucleotides, the CDR3 is TGTGCCAGCAGCCAAGGTCTGGCGGGGGGGGGAGAGACCCAGTACTTC.

This chain connects TRBV11-2 to TRBJ2-3; D may correspond to TRBD1 or TRBD2 (6 bases each). In germline, CDR1 is SGHAT, CDR2 FQNNGV. The CDR3 totals 18 residues. The V gene lost 1 base and the J gene lost 1 base, with 18 bases spanning the gap. The CDR3 coding sequence is TGTGCCAGCAGCTTAGTGCCCTTCGTGGGGGGCCGCACAGATACGCAGTATTTT. This codes for CASSLVPFVGGRTDTQYF.

The chain carries TRBV27 and TRBJ2-7; tentatively, D is TRBD1 (5 bases). Germline V gene data show CDR1 as MNHEY and CDR2 as SMNVEV (reference sequence). This CDR3 spans 14 amino acids. The V end lost 3 bases, the J end lost 7 bases, and 16 bases lay between the germline ends. In DNA form, the CDR3 reads TGTGCCAGCAGTTTTATCCAGGGATCGCGGGAGCAGTACTTC. Translation: CASSFIQGSREQYF.